Listed below are T cell receptor beta chains from one sample, sequenced in a study of OX40 agonist ivuxolimab in advanced cancers. The protocol was immunoSEQ multiplex PCR, while the TCRdb copy is restricted to in-frame clones and leaves out a portion. The sample holds around 98,000 clones, around nine tenths seen once. Sequenced here: CD4+ or CD8+ T cells sorted from blood, sampled in a trial of the OX40 agonist ivuxolimab. The receptor source for this set is an adult with an advanced solid tumor such as melanoma, head and neck, liver or kidney cancer. The CDR3 runs from the conserved cysteine through the conserved F or W. The D gene is left open where the match is weak. Clone size is not always given. Where it is, it says once, few, many or a class for expanded clones.

v_gene: TRBV7-9
j_gene: TRBJ1-2
d_gene: NA
abundance: NA
CDR3aa: CASSLAINYGYTF
CDR3nt: TGTGCCAGCAGCTTAGCCATCAACTATGGCTACACCTTC

v_gene: TRBV2
j_gene: TRBJ1-2
d_gene: NA
abundance: NA
CDR3aa: CASTEGEMSLNYGYTF
CDR3nt: TGTGCCAGCACCGAAGGGGAGATGAGCTTAAACTATGGCTACACCTTC

v_gene: TRBV7-2
j_gene: TRBJ2-5
d_gene: NA
abundance: NA
CDR3aa: CASSARAGSQGTQYF
CDR3nt: TGTGCCAGCAGCGCCCGCGCGGGGTCTCAAGGGACCCAGTACTTC

v_gene: TRBV18
j_gene: TRBJ2-7
d_gene: NA
abundance: NA
CDR3aa: CASSPITQGPGYEQYF
CDR3nt: TGTGCCAGCTCACCAATCACCCAGGGGCCGGGGTACGAGCAGTACTTC

v_gene: TRBV6-5
j_gene: TRBJ2-3
d_gene: NA
abundance: NA
CDR3aa: CASSPPGTDTQYF
CDR3nt: TGTGCCAGCAGCCCCCCGGGCACAGATACGCAGTATTTT

v_gene: TRBV5-1
j_gene: TRBJ1-2
d_gene: TRBD1
abundance: NA
CDR3aa: CASSDSGGLRGYTF
CDR3nt: TGCGCCAGCAGCGATTCAGGGGGCCTGAGGGGCTACACCTTC

v_gene: TRBV5-1
j_gene: TRBJ2-1
d_gene: TRBD2
abundance: NA
CDR3aa: CASSSGLVGPYNEQFF
CDR3nt: TGCGCCAGCAGCTCGGGACTAGTGGGGCCTTACAATGAGCAGTTCTTC

v_gene: TRBV19
j_gene: TRBJ1-2
d_gene: NA
abundance: NA
CDR3aa: CASSFNQGGGYTF
CDR3nt: TGTGCCAGTAGTTTCAATCAGGGAGGAGGCTACACCTTC

v_gene: TRBV12-5
j_gene: TRBJ2-7
d_gene: NA
abundance: NA
CDR3aa: CASGPRGGIPNREQYF
CDR3nt: TGTGCTAGTGGCCCGAGGGGAGGTATCCCCAACCGCGAGCAGTACTTC

v_gene: TRBV18
j_gene: TRBJ2-7
d_gene: TRBD1
abundance: NA
CDR3aa: CASSPTAGQGSYEQYF
CDR3nt: TGTGCCAGCTCACCGACGGCGGGACAGGGTTCCTACGAGCAGTACTTC

v_gene: TRBV28
j_gene: TRBJ1-2
d_gene: NA
abundance: NA
CDR3aa: CASSLSQADYGYTF
CDR3nt: TGTGCCAGCAGTTTATCCCAGGCCGACTATGGCTACACCTTC

v_gene: TRBV7-3
j_gene: TRBJ2-3
d_gene: NA
abundance: NA
CDR3aa: CASSKRGGGSTDTQYF
CDR3nt: TGTGCCAGCAGCAAAAGGGGTGGGGGCTCCACAGATACGCAGTATTTT

v_gene: TRBV5-1
j_gene: TRBJ2-1
d_gene: NA
abundance: few
CDR3aa: CASSPSTGSYNEQFF
CDR3nt: TGCGCCAGCAGCCCTTCGACAGGTTCCTACAATGAGCAGTTCTTC

v_gene: TRBV6-6
j_gene: TRBJ1-5
d_gene: NA
abundance: NA
CDR3aa: CASSYSGPNQPQHF
CDR3nt: TGTGCCAGCAGTTACTCGGGGCCCAATCAGCCCCAGCATTTT

v_gene: TRBV6-5
j_gene: TRBJ2-2
d_gene: NA
abundance: NA
CDR3aa: CASKRAIQAGELFF
CDR3nt: TGTGCCAGCAAACGGGCGATTCAGGCCGGGGAGCTGTTTTTT

v_gene: TRBV4-3
j_gene: TRBJ1-4
d_gene: NA
abundance: NA
CDR3aa: CASSQALDRQNEKLFF
CDR3nt: TGCGCCAGCAGCCAAGCGCTTGACAGACAGAATGAAAAACTGTTTTTT

v_gene: TRBV29-1
j_gene: TRBJ2-7
d_gene: NA
abundance: NA
CDR3aa: CSVRVGGPPGEQYF
CDR3nt: TGCAGCGTTAGGGTGGGGGGCCCGCCGGGCGAGCAGTACTTC

v_gene: TRBV5-4
j_gene: TRBJ2-2
d_gene: TRBD1
abundance: NA
CDR3aa: CASSSRGQGRTGELFF
CDR3nt: TGTGCCAGCAGCTCCAGAGGACAGGGTCGCACCGGGGAGCTGTTTTTT

v_gene: TRBV5-4
j_gene: TRBJ2-3
d_gene: NA
abundance: NA
CDR3aa: CASSFNTDTQYF
CDR3nt: TGTGCCAGCAGCTTCAACACTGATACGCAGTATTTT

v_gene: TRBV5-8
j_gene: TRBJ2-5
d_gene: TRBD2
abundance: NA
CDR3aa: CASSLAIDSGGGETQYF
CDR3nt: TGTGCCAGCAGCTTGGCTATCGACAGCGGGGGGGGAGAGACCCAGTACTTC

v_gene: TRBV6-6
j_gene: TRBJ2-3
d_gene: NA
abundance: NA
CDR3aa: CASRPTSGDRTDTQYF
CDR3nt: TGTGCCAGCAGGCCGACTAGTGGGGACCGCACAGATACGCAGTATTTT

v_gene: TRBV27
j_gene: TRBJ2-3
d_gene: NA
abundance: NA
CDR3aa: CASSFRSTQYF
CDR3nt: TGTGCCAGCAGTTTCAGGAGCACGCAGTATTTT

v_gene: TRBV5-4
j_gene: TRBJ1-5
d_gene: NA
abundance: NA
CDR3aa: CASSTRNQPQHF
CDR3nt: TGTGCCAGCAGCACCCGGAATCAGCCCCAGCATTTT

v_gene: TRBV11-2
j_gene: TRBJ2-6
d_gene: NA
abundance: NA
CDR3aa: CASRARVSGANVLTF
CDR3nt: TGTGCCAGCAGAGCCAGGGTATCCGGGGCCAACGTCCTGACTTTC

v_gene: TRBV5-1
j_gene: TRBJ2-3
d_gene: TRBD2
abundance: NA
CDR3aa: CASSQGLGPSDTQYF
CDR3nt: TGCGCCAGCAGCCAGGGACTAGGTCCTTCAGATACGCAGTATTTT

v_gene: TRBV9
j_gene: TRBJ1-5
d_gene: NA
abundance: NA
CDR3aa: CASSVGGGQPQHF
CDR3nt: TGTGCCAGCAGCGTAGGGGGGGGTCAGCCCCAGCATTTT

v_gene: TRBV18
j_gene: TRBJ2-1
d_gene: NA
abundance: NA
CDR3aa: CASSLIVSPYNEQFF
CDR3nt: TGTGCCAGCTCACTAATAGTGAGCCCCTACAATGAGCAGTTCTTC

v_gene: TRBV7-8
j_gene: TRBJ1-5
d_gene: NA
abundance: NA
CDR3aa: CASSSSPGGNQPQHF
CDR3nt: TGTGCCAGCAGCTCGAGCCCTGGAGGGAATCAGCCCCAGCATTTT

v_gene: TRBV27
j_gene: TRBJ1-6
d_gene: NA
abundance: few
CDR3aa: CASTNRHSPLHF
CDR3nt: TGTGCCAGCACCAACAGGCACTCACCCCTCCACTTT

v_gene: TRBV10-3
j_gene: TRBJ1-5
d_gene: TRBD1
abundance: NA
CDR3aa: CAISDTGGNQPQHF
CDR3nt: TGTGCCATCAGTGATACAGGGGGCAACCAGCCCCAGCATTTT

v_gene: TRBV11-2
j_gene: TRBJ2-3
d_gene: NA
abundance: NA
CDR3aa: CASRRRLTDTQYF
CDR3nt: TGTGCCAGCAGACGAAGACTCACAGATACGCAGTATTTT

v_gene: TRBV27
j_gene: TRBJ1-4
d_gene: NA
abundance: NA
CDR3aa: CASSPAGTENEKLFF
CDR3nt: TGTGCCAGCTCCCCGGCCGGGACGGAGAATGAAAAACTGTTTTTT

v_gene: TRBV6-1
j_gene: TRBJ1-5
d_gene: NA
abundance: NA
CDR3aa: CASIPSADNQPQHF
CDR3nt: TGTGCCAGCATCCCCTCGGCAGATAATCAGCCCCAGCATTTT

v_gene: TRBV5-6
j_gene: TRBJ2-3
d_gene: NA
abundance: NA
CDR3aa: CASSVFVGESTDTQYF
CDR3nt: TGTGCCAGCAGCGTATTTGTTGGGGAATCCACAGATACGCAGTATTTT

v_gene: TRBV11-2
j_gene: TRBJ2-3
d_gene: NA
abundance: NA
CDR3aa: CASSSQWDTQYF
CDR3nt: TGTGCCAGCAGCTCCCAGTGGGATACGCAGTATTTT